These T cell receptor beta chains were read from a single sample in a study of T-cell memory formation after mild COVID-19. TCRdb recomputed calls from the 5' RACE reads with MiXCR, one row per CDR3 protein. The sample has 430,000 or so distinct CDR3 sequences, approximately 23% seen once. Material for sequencing was PBMCs or a T cell subset sorted from them (not recorded which). These receptors all stem from an adult woman who had mild COVID-19 (a few samples of this study predate the infection). Cell type and time point are not known. Each CDR3 is given with its conserved first and last residue. The D gene is left open where the match is weak. Clone sizes are given selectively: once, few, many, or a class where the clone is expanded.

d_call clone_size j_call v_call cdr3_aa cdr3_nt
. few TRBJ2-2 TRBV24-1 CATKGVSTGELFF TGTGCCACCAAAGGGGTGAGCACCGGGGAGCTGTTTTTT
. few TRBJ2-1 TRBV5-1 CASSLNSGSSYNEQFF TGCGCCAGCAGCTTGAATTCCGGAAGCTCCTACAATGAGCAGTTCTTC
. . TRBJ2-6 TRBV19 CASSIQGPRGGNVLTF TGTGCCAGTAGTATACAGGGCCCGAGGGGAGGCAACGTCCTGACTTTC
. few TRBJ2-2 TRBV29-1 CSVVQGGTGELFF TGCAGCGTTGTACAGGGGGGGACCGGGGAGCTGTTTTTT
. . TRBJ2-3 TRBV29-1 CSVLTGSGATDTQYF TGCAGCGTTTTAACGGGGAGTGGGGCCACAGATACGCAGTATTTT
. . TRBJ1-4 TRBV19 CASRIQGTSVGEKLFF TGTGCCAGTAGGATACAAGGGACCTCGGTGGGGGAAAAACTGTTTTTT
. few TRBJ2-5 TRBV6-5 CASSYSWGDKETQYF TGTGCCAGCAGTTACTCCTGGGGTGATAAAGAGACCCAGTACTTC
. . TRBJ1-2 TRBV6-1 CASRGMANYGYTF TGTGCCAGCAGGGGCATGGCTAACTATGGCTACACCTTC
. . TRBJ2-3 TRBV6-5 CASSYTVFRGISTDTQYF TGTGCCAGCAGTTACACTGTCTTCCGCGGGATCAGCACAGATACGCAGTATTTT
. . TRBJ1-2 TRBV6-5 CASSQRTAGNYGYTF TGTGCCAGCAGTCAAAGGACGGCGGGAAACTATGGCTACACCTTC
TRBD2 . TRBJ2-5 TRBV5-1 CASSTPGAGGSKTQYF TGCGCCAGCAGCACCCCCGGGGCGGGGGGGTCGAAGACCCAGTACTTC
. . TRBJ2-1 TRBV6-5 CASSFGTDGGGEQFF TGTGCCAGCAGTTTCGGGACAGATGGGGGGGGTGAGCAGTTCTTC
. . TRBJ1-5 TRBV19 CASSTSRVQPQHF TGTGCCAGTAGTACCTCCCGGGTTCAGCCCCAGCATTTT
TRBD1 . TRBJ2-5 TRBV12-3/TRBV12-4 CASSFGGRGSRETQYF TGTGCCAGCAGTTTCGGTGGCAGGGGGAGTCGGGAGACCCAGTACTTC
TRBD2 few TRBJ2-7 TRBV11-2 CASSPSGISYEQYF TGTGCCAGCTCCCCCAGCGGGATTTCCTACGAGCAGTACTTC
. . TRBJ1-1 TRBV5-6 CASDGGANTEAFF TGTGCCAGCGATGGAGGGGCGAACACTGAAGCTTTCTTT
TRBD2 few TRBJ2-1 TRBV20-1 CSARERASGSYNEQFF TGCAGTGCTAGAGAGCGAGCCAGCGGGAGCTACAATGAGCAGTTCTTC
TRBD2 many TRBJ2-4 TRBV20-1 CSARDSAPVWLAGGPLAKNIQYF TGCAGTGCTAGAGATTCGGCCCCGGTGTGGCTAGCGGGAGGGCCATTGGCCAAAAACATTCAGTACTTC
TRBD1 . TRBJ2-2 TRBV7-9 CAIRTGAGELFF TGTGCCATCAGGACAGGCGCCGGGGAGCTGTTTTTT
. once TRBJ1-2 TRBV12-3/TRBV12-4 CASSQQGPYGYTF TGTGCCAGCAGCCAACAGGGACCCTATGGCTACACCTTC
TRBD1 few TRBJ1-2 TRBV7-2 CASSLGGQGSYGYTF TGTGCCAGCAGCTTAGGGGGACAGGGGTCCTATGGCTACACCTTC
TRBD1 many TRBJ1-5 TRBV6-1 CASSRQGNQPQHF TGTGCCAGCAGTCGACAGGGGAATCAGCCCCAGCATTTT